This entry describes one TCR beta chain. Its antigen is currently unknown. With a J-beta primer mix and a sample-barcoded 5' primer, a second PCR ran roughly 6 to 12 cycles. From the 5' RACE reads, TCRdb called clonotypes with MiXCR, one entry per CDR3 protein. The data show about 1,500,000 distinct CDR3 sequences, over 25% seen once. The data stem from a study of blood T cells in healthy people across ages. Whole-study context: Per two T cells, template switching captured roughly one barcoded beta molecule. Study-wide findings and caveats: Whereas aged donors had fewer naive CD4+ cells, long-lived donors had more of them and higher diversity.

Healthy Russian Caucasian donors spanned ages roughly 6 to 100 years. This receptor was taken from a woman aged 25 to 39 in good health. Material: blood.

In nucleotides, the CDR3 is TGCGCCAGCAGCTTGGCCGTGACAGGGAGCTCCTACGAGCAGTACTTC. As protein: CASSLAVTGSSYEQYF. The gene calls are TRBV5-1 and TRBJ2-7, with 7 bases lining up with TRBD1. The CDR3 contains 16 residues. V was clipped by 0 bases and J by 0 bases; unmatched bases: 6. From germline, CDR1 is SGHRS and CDR2 YFSETQ.